This T cell receptor (beta chain) was observed in a study of vaccination and CD4 T cells after COVID-19. This clonotype was counted between two and nine times. Its target is not known. The Oncomine TCR Beta short-read assay sequenced DNA from cultured CD4+ T cells. TCRdb called the PCR reads again in MiXCR, with one record for every CDR3 protein. Of roughly 15,000 distinct CDR3 sequences in the sample, 55% to 65% are singletons; the top ten hold roughly 13%. V gave up 3 bases and J gave up 4 bases; unmatched junction bases: 8. This CDR3 spans 15 amino acids. Germline loops: CDR1 DFQATT, CDR2 SNEGSKA (reference sequence). Specified treatment: approximately nine-day PBMC culture with coronavirus spike peptide pools or control peptides (ViraFEST assay).

J is TRBJ2-5 and V is TRBV20-1; 10 bases map to TRBD2. What was sequenced was CD4+ T cells from blood, cultured in vitro. The receptor was isolated from a human donor who had recovered from COVID-19. The CDR3 here is CSARPLAGDLETQYF. The CDR3 DNA reads TGCAGTGCTAGGCCGCTAGCGGGAGATTTAGAGACCCAGTACTTC.